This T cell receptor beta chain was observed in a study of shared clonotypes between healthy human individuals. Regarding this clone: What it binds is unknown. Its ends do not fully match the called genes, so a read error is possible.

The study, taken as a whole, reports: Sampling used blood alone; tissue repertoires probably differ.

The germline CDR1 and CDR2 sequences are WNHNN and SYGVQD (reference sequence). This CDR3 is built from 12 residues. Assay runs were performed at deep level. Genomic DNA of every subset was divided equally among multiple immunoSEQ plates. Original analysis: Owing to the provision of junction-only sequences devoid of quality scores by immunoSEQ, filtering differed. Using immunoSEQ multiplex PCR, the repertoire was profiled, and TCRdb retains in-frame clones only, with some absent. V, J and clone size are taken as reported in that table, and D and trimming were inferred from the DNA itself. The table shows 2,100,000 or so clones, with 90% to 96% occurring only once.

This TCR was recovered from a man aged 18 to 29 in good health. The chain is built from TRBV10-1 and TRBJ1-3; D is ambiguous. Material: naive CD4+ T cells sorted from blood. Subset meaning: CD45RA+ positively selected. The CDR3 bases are TGCGCCAGCAGTGAGCCGTTCGACCCGGCGGATTTT. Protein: CASSEPFDPADF.